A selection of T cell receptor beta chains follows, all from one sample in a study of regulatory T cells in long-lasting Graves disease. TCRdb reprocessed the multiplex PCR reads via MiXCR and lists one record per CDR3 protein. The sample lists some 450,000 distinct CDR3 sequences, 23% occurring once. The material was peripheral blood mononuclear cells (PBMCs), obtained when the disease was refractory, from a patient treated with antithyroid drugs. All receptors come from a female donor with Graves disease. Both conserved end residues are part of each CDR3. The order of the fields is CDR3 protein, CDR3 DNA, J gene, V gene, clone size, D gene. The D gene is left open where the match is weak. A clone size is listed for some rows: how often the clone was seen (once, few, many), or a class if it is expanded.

CDR3 protein: CASSADLNRGNQPQHF; CDR3 DNA: TGTGCCAGCAGCGCCGACCTTAACAGGGGTAATCAGCCCCAGCATTTT; J gene: TRBJ1-5; V gene: TRBV7-2; clone size: NA; D gene: TRBD1
CDR3 protein: CATSIRPTWTSGRLGTDTQYF; CDR3 DNA: TGTGCCACCAGCATCCGCCCTACTTGGACTAGCGGGAGACTCGGCACAGATACGCAGTATTTT; J gene: TRBJ2-3; V gene: TRBV15; clone size: NA; D gene: TRBD2
CDR3 protein: CASSLPGVGELFF; CDR3 DNA: TGTGCCAGCAGTTTACCCGGGGTCGGGGAGCTGTTTTTT; J gene: TRBJ2-2; V gene: TRBV28; clone size: many; D gene: NA
CDR3 protein: CASSQPGLSTYHGNIQYF; CDR3 DNA: TGTGCCAGCAGTCAGCCGGGACTCTCGACTTACCACGGGAACATTCAGTACTTC; J gene: TRBJ2-4; V gene: TRBV6-1; clone size: NA; D gene: NA
CDR3 protein: CASSLEGLAGWSEQYF; CDR3 DNA: TGTGCCAGCAGCTTAGAGGGACTAGCGGGATGGAGCGAGCAGTACTTC; J gene: TRBJ2-7; V gene: TRBV11-2; clone size: many; D gene: TRBD2
CDR3 protein: CASIERPMGPNTEAFF; CDR3 DNA: TGTGCCAGCATCGAACGGCCGATGGGCCCGAACACTGAAGCTTTCTTT; J gene: TRBJ1-1; V gene: TRBV6-1; clone size: few; D gene: NA
CDR3 protein: CASSLDTQRRYEQYF; CDR3 DNA: TGTGCCAGCAGCTTAGATACCCAGCGGCGCTACGAGCAGTACTTC; J gene: TRBJ2-7; V gene: TRBV11-2; clone size: NA; D gene: NA
CDR3 protein: CSAYSLRSNQPQHF; CDR3 DNA: TGCAGTGCCTACTCCCTTAGAAGCAATCAGCCCCAGCATTTT; J gene: TRBJ1-5; V gene: TRBV20-1; clone size: few; D gene: NA
CDR3 protein: CASSHQRENTEAFF; CDR3 DNA: TGTGCCAGCAGCCACCAAAGGGAGAACACTGAAGCTTTCTTT; J gene: TRBJ1-1; V gene: TRBV7-6; clone size: many; D gene: NA
CDR3 protein: CASSLGKSNQPQHF; CDR3 DNA: TGCGCCAGCAGCTTGGGGAAGAGCAATCAGCCCCAGCATTTT; J gene: TRBJ1-5; V gene: TRBV5-1; clone size: few; D gene: NA
CDR3 protein: CAITDSTNYGYTF; CDR3 DNA: TGTGCCATCACGGACAGTACTAACTATGGCTACACCTTC; J gene: TRBJ1-2; V gene: TRBV10-3; clone size: NA; D gene: NA
CDR3 protein: CASSAQGGITGELFF; CDR3 DNA: TGTGCCAGCAGTGCTCAGGGGGGTATCACCGGGGAGCTGTTTTTT; J gene: TRBJ2-2; V gene: TRBV6-4; clone size: NA; D gene: NA
CDR3 protein: CASSAGTSGTQGYTF; CDR3 DNA: TGTGCCAGCAGTGCCGGGACATCGGGTACACAGGGCTACACCTTC; J gene: TRBJ1-2; V gene: TRBV2; clone size: many; D gene: NA
CDR3 protein: CSAYPHGSSYEQYF; CDR3 DNA: TGCAGTGCATACCCTCACGGGAGCTCCTACGAGCAGTACTTC; J gene: TRBJ2-7; V gene: TRBV20-1; clone size: many; D gene: NA
CDR3 protein: CASRGLLSGANVLTF; CDR3 DNA: TGTGCCAGCAGAGGACTCTTGTCTGGGGCCAACGTCCTGACTTTC; J gene: TRBJ2-6; V gene: TRBV12-3/TRBV12-4; clone size: many; D gene: NA
CDR3 protein: CASSEDRVLAKNIQYF; CDR3 DNA: TGTGCCAGCAGTGAAGACAGGGTACTAGCCAAAAACATTCAGTACTTC; J gene: TRBJ2-4; V gene: TRBV2; clone size: many; D gene: NA
CDR3 protein: CAWSVNEGYGYTF; CDR3 DNA: TGTGCCTGGAGTGTAAACGAGGGATATGGCTACACCTTC; J gene: TRBJ1-2; V gene: TRBV30; clone size: NA; D gene: NA
CDR3 protein: CSAGTVDRGYTF; CDR3 DNA: TGCAGCGCAGGGACAGTTGACCGTGGCTACACCTTC; J gene: TRBJ1-2; V gene: TRBV29-1; clone size: few; D gene: TRBD1
CDR3 protein: CASSDLAFHSYEQYF; CDR3 DNA: TGTGCCAGCAGTGATCTGGCGTTCCACTCCTACGAGCAGTACTTC; J gene: TRBJ2-7; V gene: TRBV2; clone size: many; D gene: NA
CDR3 protein: CSAGQGPSPLHF; CDR3 DNA: TGCAGTGCCGGACAGGGTCCGTCACCCCTCCACTTT; J gene: TRBJ1-6; V gene: TRBV20-1; clone size: many; D gene: TRBD1
CDR3 protein: CASTQGASEQYF; CDR3 DNA: TGTGCCAGCACACAGGGGGCGAGCGAGCAGTACTTC; J gene: TRBJ2-7; V gene: TRBV6-1; clone size: few; D gene: TRBD1
CDR3 protein: CSLKMGDYSNQPQHF; CDR3 DNA: TGTTCCTTAAAAATGGGGGACTATAGCAATCAGCCCCAGCATTTT; J gene: TRBJ1-5; V gene: TRBV29-1; clone size: few; D gene: NA
CDR3 protein: CASGHITYEQYF; CDR3 DNA: TGTGCCTCGGGCCATATCACCTACGAGCAGTACTTC; J gene: TRBJ2-7; V gene: TRBV14; clone size: NA; D gene: NA
CDR3 protein: CASSQEVDQPQHF; CDR3 DNA: TGTGCCAGCAGCCAAGAGGTTGATCAGCCCCAGCATTTT; J gene: TRBJ1-5; V gene: TRBV3-1; clone size: NA; D gene: NA
CDR3 protein: CASSSARGYTF; CDR3 DNA: TGTGCCAGCAGTTCCGCCCGTGGCTACACCTTC; J gene: TRBJ1-2; V gene: TRBV6-2/TRBV6-3; clone size: few; D gene: NA
CDR3 protein: CSAREFVREQYF; CDR3 DNA: TGCAGTGCTCGGGAGTTCGTTCGCGAGCAGTACTTC; J gene: TRBJ2-7; V gene: TRBV20-1; clone size: many; D gene: NA
CDR3 protein: CAWSSRDARRNYGYTF; CDR3 DNA: TGTGCCTGGAGTTCCCGGGACGCAAGGAGGAACTATGGCTACACCTTC; J gene: TRBJ1-2; V gene: TRBV30; clone size: NA; D gene: NA